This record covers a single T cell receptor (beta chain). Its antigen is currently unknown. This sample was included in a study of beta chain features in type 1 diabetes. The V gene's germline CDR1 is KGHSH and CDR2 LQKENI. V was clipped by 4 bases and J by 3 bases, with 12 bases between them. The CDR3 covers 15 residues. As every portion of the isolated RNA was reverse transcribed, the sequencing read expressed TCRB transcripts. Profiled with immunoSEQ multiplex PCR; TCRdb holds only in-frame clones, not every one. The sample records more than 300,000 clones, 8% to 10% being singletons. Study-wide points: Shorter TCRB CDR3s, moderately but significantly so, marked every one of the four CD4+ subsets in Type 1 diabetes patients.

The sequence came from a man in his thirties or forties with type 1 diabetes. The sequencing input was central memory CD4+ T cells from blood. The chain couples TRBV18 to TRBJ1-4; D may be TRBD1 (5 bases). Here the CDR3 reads CASSLRGAANEKLFF. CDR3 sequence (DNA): TGTGCCAGCTCACTTCGAGGGGCCGCTAATGAAAAACTGTTTTTT.